This T cell receptor beta chain is from a study of technical replicates of blood from a few donors (dated by TCRdb to 2016 to 2017). Turning to this clone: It lacks a known antigen. The record has no base qualities; no much larger clone is one base away.

V is cut by 5 bases and J by 2 bases, and the space between the germline ends is 17 bases. The germline V gene yields SGHAT for CDR1 and FQNNGV for CDR2. The CDR3 runs 16 amino acids, cysteine and phenylalanine included. The only DNA kept is the CDR3, 48 bases in frame from the first base. The library was generated by the immunoSEQ multiplex PCR assay. TCRdb mirrors the immuneACCESS table, restricted to in-frame sequences. Some clones are absent from its copies; in checked studies, under half trace to an unresolved V gene, and the reason for the others is unknown. This sample comprises about 84,000 clones, just under 95% of them detected only once. 0.2% to 0.3% of the sample goes to the ten largest clones.

The receptor's source is a human donor in good health. The specimen was T cells isolated from PBMCs. Here the chain combines TRBV11-2 and TRBJ2-3; the D region possibly corresponds to TRBD2 (8 bases align). This receptor has the CDR3 CASSAGGSGITDTQYF. The nucleotide sequence is given as TGTGCCAGCAGCGCAGGGGGTAGCGGGATCACAGATACGCAGTATTTT. With the rest looked up from the reference TRBV11-2 and TRBJ2-3 genes rather than sequenced, the full variable domain is EAGVAQSPRYKIIEKRQSVAFWCNPISGHATLYWYQQILGQGPKLLIQFQNNGVVDDSQLPKDRFSAERLKGVDSTLKIQPAKLEDSAVYLCASSAGGSGITDTQYFGPGTRLTVL.